The clone carrying this T cell receptor beta chain has a single count. The antigen remains undetermined. The sample originates from a study of T cell responses to AZD1222 COVID-19 vaccine. Notes on the study in general: Reportedly, close to half of spike-specific TCRs are directed against unmutated variant regions. A mostly white British donor set with more females was recruited, and clonal diversity was possibly underestimated.

Some clones are missing from TCRdb's copy, which holds only in-frame ones; the method was immunoSEQ multiplex PCR. The sample holds under 110,000 clones; around 87% are singletons and the top ten take roughly 10%. J was trimmed by 6 bases and V by 5 bases; bases with no gene match: 7. The CDR3 length is 14 residues. Germline V gene data show CDR1 as MDHEN and CDR2 as SYDVKM. Researchers grouped second doses given at about 4 or about 12 weeks into one pool. The receptor was derived from an adult who received the AZD1222 COVID-19 vaccine. The V and J genes are TRBV28 and TRBJ1-2, with 9 nucleotides matching TRBD1. The specimen comprised peripheral blood, sampled 28 days after the second AZD1222 dose. The CDR3 sequence is CASSNSGQGNGYTF. CDR3 in DNA: TGTGCCAGCAGTAATTCGGGACAGGGTAATGGCTACACCTTC.